This T cell receptor (beta chain) appears in the sequencing data of a study of blood T cell repertoires in COVID-19. Study information: Whether acute or convalescent, the COVID-19 samples came from the United States, Italy and Spain.

Individuals aged roughly 18 to 95 years were recruited from 24 US areas. Membership in each cohort depended on participant-reported clinical history. Germline assignment: CDR1 MGHRA and CDR2 YSYEKL. V lost 1 base, J lost 7 bases, and 18 bases stayed unmatched. This CDR3 has 18 amino acids. This clone was observed once. Data came from immunoSEQ multiplex PCR; TCRdb stores just in-frame clones and leaves some out. The sample yields about 160,000 clones, approximately 90% seen once. Sample: PBMCs or T cells enriched from blood (not recorded which). The V and J genes are TRBV4-1 and TRBJ2-7, with 8 nucleotides matching TRBD1. This clonotype was sampled from a woman in her forties or fifties who had recovered from COVID-19. The CDR3 nucleotides read TGCGCCAGCAGCCAAGTAATCCCGGGACAGGCCGGTCCAAGGGAGCAGTACTTC. Protein sequence: CASSQVIPGQAGPREQYF.